Each of the 21 T cell receptor beta chains below was sequenced from the same sample in a study of T cells in Graves' hyperthyroidism and ophthalmopathy. RNA transcripts served as the template for amplifying TCR beta CDR3 regions. HTBI primers were employed in a first-round RT-PCR of the TCR CDR3. MiXCR, applied by TCRdb to the multiplex PCR reads, yields one record per CDR3 protein. Here the sample spans more than 350,000 distinct CDR3 sequences, 13% to 15% being singletons. The sequenced sample consisted of blood. The receptors were gathered from a woman aged 60 to 75 with Graves' ophthalmopathy.

This clonotype has at least ten counts. This chain connects TRBV2 to TRBJ2-2; D assignment may be TRBD1 or TRBD2 (5 bases each). CDR1 is SNHLY and CDR2 is FYNNEI in the germline V gene. Trimming removed 6 bases at V and 6 bases at J, with 11 bases between. The CDR3 spans 13 residues. The CDR3 reads CASRGQRAGELFF. CDR3 bases: TGTGCCAGCAGGGGGCAGAGGGCCGGGGAGCTGTTTTTT.

This clonotype was found many times. The V and J genes are TRBV28 and TRBJ1-2, with a possible D match to TRBD1 (5 bases). The V and J ends lost 5 bases and 8 bases respectively, with 15 bases between them. This CDR3 comprises 13 residues. The germline V gene encodes CDR1 MDHEN and CDR2 SYDVKM. As DNA, the CDR3 is TGTGCCAGCAGTCTAGGGGTCCAGGGAGGCTACACCTTC. Its translation: CASSLGVQGGYTF.

As to this clonotype: A much larger clonotype is one base distant, so this may be a read error. The CDR3 DNA is TGTGCCAGCAGCCATGGGACAGGGAACACCGGGGAGCTGTTTTTT. Residues: CASSHGTGNTGELFF. The J gene is TRBJ2-2, the V gene TRBV7-3; 8 bases agree with TRBD1. This CDR3 is 15 amino acids long. V gave up 5 bases and J gave up 1 base; unmatched junction bases: 3. Germline loops: CDR1 SGHTA, CDR2 FQGTGA. Combining the CDR3 with reference TRBV7-3 and TRBJ2-2 gives the whole variable domain GAGVSQTPSNKVTEKGKYVELRCDPISGHTALYWYRQSLGQGPEFLIYFQGTGAADDSGLPNDRFFAVRPEGSVSTLKIQRTERGDSAVYLCASSHGTGNTGELFFGEGSRLTVL.

This clonotype was picked up many times. The chain combines TRBV5-1 with TRBJ1-1; a possible D gene is TRBD1 (5 bases). Trimming stripped 0 bases from V and 0 bases from J, with 9 bases between. Germline-derived CDR1 and CDR2 are SGHRS and YFSETQ. The CDR3 has 15 amino acids. The CDR3 coding sequence is TGCGCCAGCAGCTTGGACAGGCCCTTGAACACTGAAGCTTTCTTT. Its translation is CASSLDRPLNTEAFF.

This clonotype was seen ten or more times. The chain carries TRBV7-2 and TRBJ2-1; a weak D match, TRBD1 (5 bases). V gave up 0 bases and J gave up 4 bases, with 13 bases separating them. The CDR3 loop spans 16 amino acids. Germline values: CDR1 SGHTA, CDR2 FQGNSA. The CDR3 nucleotides are TGTGCCAGCAGCTTAGCGTTAGGTGGGGCATACAATGAGCAGTTCTTC. This translates into CASSLALGGAYNEQFF.

Ten or more counts support this clonotype. V and J are TRBV11-2 and TRBJ2-1; 11 nucleotides line up with TRBD2. J lost 15 bases, V lost 1 base, and 8 bases had no gene match. The CDR3 sequence is 14 residues long. Germline lookup yields CDR1 SGHAT and CDR2 FQNNGV. CDR3 sequence: CASSLGPLAGELFF. In DNA form, the CDR3 reads TGTGCCAGCAGCTTAGGCCCACTAGCGGGAGAACTGTTCTTC.

The rearrangement joins TRBV6-1 to TRBJ1-5, with 9 bases identical to TRBD1. The CDR3 extends over 16 amino acids. V dropped 7 bases and J dropped 1; count of bases not matched to a gene: 8. Germline CDR1 MNHNS, CDR2 SASEGT. CDR3 amino acids: CASKSRTGESNQPQHF. The CDR3 nucleotides read TGTGCCAGCAAGAGTAGGACAGGGGAAAGCAATCAGCCCCAGCATTTT.

This chain connects TRBV7-8 to TRBJ2-4; D is perhaps TRBD2 (6 bases). The V end was cut by 1 base, the J end by 11 bases, with 15 bases between. The germline V gene has CDR1 SGHVS and CDR2 FQNEAQ. The CDR3 sequence is 14 residues long. The CDR3 DNA sequence: TGTGCCAGCAGCTTAGGGACTACTGGGGGGTTTCAGTACTTC. Amino acids: CASSLGTTGGFQYF.

This chain links TRBV7-3 with TRBJ2-1, with D perhaps being TRBD1 or TRBD2 (5 bases each). The CDR3 spans 16 residues. V lost 5 bases, J lost 5 bases, and 19 bases lay in between. CDR1 and CDR2 from the germline V gene are SGHTA and FQGTGA. Written as DNA, the CDR3 is TGTGCCAGCAGCCGGGACCCGTGGACCGTAAACAATGAGCAGTTCTTC. Residues: CASSRDPWTVNNEQFF. The entire variable domain, with the rest obtained from reference TRBV7-3 and TRBJ2-1, is as follows: GAGVSQTPSNKVTEKGKYVELRCDPISGHTALYWYRQSLGQGPEFLIYFQGTGAADDSGLPNDRFFAVRPEGSVSTLKIQRTERGDSAVYLCASSRDPWTVNNEQFFGPGTRLTVL.

At least ten counts were recorded for this clonotype. The V call is TRBV7-2, the J call TRBJ2-7; TRBD2 aligns across 10 bases. Germline trimming cut 3 bases from V and 6 bases from J; bases unmatched to any gene: 8. The CDR3 length is 15 residues. The germline V gene has CDR1 SGHTA and CDR2 FQGNSA. The CDR3 DNA reads TGTGCCAGCAGCTTCCGGACTAGCGGCCCCTTCGAGCAGTACTTC. It specifies CASSFRTSGPFEQYF. Full variable domain (missing parts from reference TRBV7-2 and TRBJ2-7): GAGVSQSPSNKVTEKGKDVELRCDPISGHTALYWYRQSLGQGLEFLIYFQGNSAPDKSGLPSDRFSAERTGGSVSTLTIQRTQQEDSAVYLCASSFRTSGPFEQYFGPGTRLTVT.

This clonotype appeared many times. The chain links TRBV29-1 to TRBJ2-3; unclear D gene. V gave up 3 bases and J gave up 1 base, with 5 bases separating them. CDR3 length equals 12 residues. Germline values: CDR1 SQVTM, CDR2 ANQGSEA. The CDR3 loop is CSVEFGTDTQYF. The CDR3 region has the DNA TGCAGCGTTGAGTTTGGCACAGATACGCAGTATTTT.

In the case of this clonotype: A much larger clone sits a single nucleotide away, making a read error possible. The rearrangement links TRBV4-2 to TRBJ1-5; D may be TRBD1 (6 bases). Germline lookup yields CDR1 LGHNA and CDR2 YNFKEQ. The CDR3 consists of 15 residues. V lost 0 bases, J lost 5 bases, and 11 bases lay in between. The CDR3 loop is CASSQDQGSDQPQHF. The DNA for the CDR3 is TGTGCCAGCAGCCAAGATCAGGGGAGCGATCAGCCCCAGCATTTT.

The chain is built from TRBV4-2 and TRBJ2-1, with D maybe TRBD2 (5 bases). Germline loops: CDR1 LGHNA, CDR2 YNFKEQ. V was pared by 1 base and J by 7 bases, with 14 bases between. This CDR3 has 15 residues. Here the CDR3 reads CASSQVTTGGNEQFF. The CDR3 coding sequence is TGTGCCAGCAGCCAAGTAACGACCGGCGGGAATGAGCAGTTCTTC.

This rearrangement joins TRBV6-1 to TRBJ1-6; 7 bases agree with TRBD1. Germline assignment: CDR1 MNHNS and CDR2 SASEGT. CDR3 size: 12 residues. V was clipped by 6 bases and J by 8 bases; unmatched bases: 1. The DNA for the CDR3 is TGTGCCAGCAGACAGGGGCATTCACCCCTCCACTTT. Translating gives CASRQGHSPLHF.

The chain links TRBV19 to TRBJ2-1; 8 nucleotides align to TRBD2. The CDR3 contains 19 residues. V dropped 10 bases and J dropped 6; count of bases not matched to a gene: 26. Looked up from germline, CDR1 is LNHDA and CDR2 is SQIVND (reference sequence). CDR3 sequence reads: CATTPNPASGSASRNEQFF. As DNA, the CDR3 is TGTGCCACCACACCCAACCCAGCCAGCGGGAGCGCGTCCCGCAATGAGCAGTTCTTC.

This chain links TRBV29-1 with TRBJ1-1; no clear D gene. The CDR3 consists of 13 residues. V lost 5 bases and J 1 base, leaving 11 bases between the germline ends. The germline V gene has CDR1 SQVTM and CDR2 ANQGSEA. In nucleotides, the CDR3 is TGCAGCGTTTCAGGCAATGCGAACACTGAAGCTTTCTTT. This gives the protein CSVSGNANTEAFF.

The table lists this clonotype with many counts. The chain couples TRBV5-1 to TRBJ2-1; TRBD2 matches at 8 bases. The CDR3 extends over 17 amino acids. The germline V gene encodes CDR1 SGHRS and CDR2 YFSETQ. The J segment lost 3 bases and the V segment lost 0 bases, leaving 8 bases of the junction unmatched. The CDR3 protein is CASSLARAGVLYNEQFF. The CDR3 DNA is TGCGCCAGCAGCTTGGCCCGAGCGGGGGTCCTCTACAATGAGCAGTTCTTC.

A note on this clonotype: The junction differs from germline at one of its ends, possibly a read error. The chain carries TRBV6-9 and TRBJ2-1; D remains ambiguous. The germline CDR1 and CDR2 sequences are MNHGY and SVAAGI. The CDR3 contains 12 residues. CDR3: CASSYASGKQLF. The CDR3 nucleotides read TGTGCCAGCAGTTACGCTAGTGGGAAGCAGCTCTTC.

The rearrangement uses TRBV5-6 and TRBJ2-1; D uncertain. V was clipped by 2 bases and J by 5 bases, with 5 bases between them. Germline lookup yields CDR1 SGHDT and CDR2 YYEEEE. CDR3 length: 12 amino acids. The CDR3 bases are TGTGCCAGCAGCTTTCTGAACAATGAGCAGTTCTTC. Protein sequence: CASSFLNNEQFF. Variable domain in full (rest from reference TRBV5-6 and TRBJ2-1): DAGVTQSPTHLIKTRGQQVTLRCSPKSGHDTVSWYQQALGQGPQFIFQYYEEEERQRGNFPDRFSGHQFPNYSSELNVNALLLGDSALYLCASSFLNNEQFFGPGTRLTVL.

In its sample, this clonotype was seen once. The chain combines TRBV20-1 with TRBJ1-5; TRBD1 agrees at 10 bases. The J segment lost 6 bases and the V segment lost 3 bases, leaving 5 bases of the junction unmatched. CDR1 and CDR2 (germline): DFQATT, SNEGSKA (reference sequence). The length of the CDR3 is 14 residues. The CDR3 spells CSAREDRGRQPQHF. The CDR3 region has the DNA TGCAGTGCTAGGGAAGACAGGGGGCGTCAGCCCCAGCATTTT.

This clonotype was seen ten or more times. V usage is TRBV30 and J usage is TRBJ2-5; 12 positions match TRBD2. The CDR3 length is 16 residues. The V gene's germline CDR1 is GTSNPN and CDR2 SVGIG (reference sequence). Trimming removed 1 base from V and 3 bases from J; junction bases left unmatched: 6. CDR3 amino acids: CAWSEGTSGLKETQYF. The DNA of the CDR3 is TGTGCCTGGAGTGAGGGGACTAGCGGGTTGAAAGAGACCCAGTACTTC.